This TCR beta chain is drawn from a study of blood T cells in healthy people across ages. Study-wide findings and caveats: Long-lived donors had more naive CD4+ cells and higher diversity than aged donors.

Every donor provided 7.5 to 10 milliliters of peripheral blood. The study isolated at least 6.5 million PBMCs from each sample. Primers used in a second PCR of about 6 to 12 cycles were a sample-barcoded 5' primer and a J-beta primer mix. Via MiXCR, TCRdb re-called the 5' RACE reads, giving one row per CDR3 protein. The sample shows about 800,000 distinct CDR3 sequences, 58% of them seen only once. Trimming took off 3 bases at V and 4 bases at J, with 12 bases between the two ends. CDR1 and CDR2 (germline): DFQATT, SNEGSKA (reference sequence). The CDR3 is made up of 13 amino acids. About this clonotype: The antigen is unknown.

The sequenced sample was blood. The V gene is TRBV20-1, the J gene TRBJ1-2; D is undetermined. The receptor was derived from a man aged 25 to 40 in good health. The CDR3 region has the DNA TGCAGTGCTAGCACACTTAGTGGCTATGGCTACACCTTC. Protein sequence: CSASTLSGYGYTF.